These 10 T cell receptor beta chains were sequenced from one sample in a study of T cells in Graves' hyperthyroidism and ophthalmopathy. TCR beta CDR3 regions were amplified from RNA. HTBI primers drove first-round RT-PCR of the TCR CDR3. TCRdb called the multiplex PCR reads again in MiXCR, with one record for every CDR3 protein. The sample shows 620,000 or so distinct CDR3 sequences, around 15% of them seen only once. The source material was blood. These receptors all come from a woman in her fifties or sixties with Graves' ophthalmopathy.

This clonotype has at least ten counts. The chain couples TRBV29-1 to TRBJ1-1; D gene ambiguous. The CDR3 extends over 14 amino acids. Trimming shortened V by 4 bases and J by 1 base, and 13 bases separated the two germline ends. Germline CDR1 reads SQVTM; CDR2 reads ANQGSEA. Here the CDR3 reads CSVVGRQRNTEAFF. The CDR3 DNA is TGCAGCGTTGTCGGTCGGCAGAGGAACACTGAAGCTTTCTTT.

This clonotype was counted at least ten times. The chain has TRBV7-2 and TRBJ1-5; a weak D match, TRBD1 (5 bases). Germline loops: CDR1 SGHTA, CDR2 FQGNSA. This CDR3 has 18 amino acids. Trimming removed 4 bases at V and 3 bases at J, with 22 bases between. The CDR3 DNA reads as TGTGCCAGCAGCTCCTGGTTCAGAGGGGCGACCAACAATCAGCCCCAGCATTTT. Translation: CASSSWFRGATNNQPQHF.

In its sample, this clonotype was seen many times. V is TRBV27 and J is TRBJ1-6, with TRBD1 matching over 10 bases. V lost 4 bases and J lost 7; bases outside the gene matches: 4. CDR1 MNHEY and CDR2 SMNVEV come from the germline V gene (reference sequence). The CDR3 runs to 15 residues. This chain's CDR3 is CASSSMGQGNSPLHF. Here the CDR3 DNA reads TGTGCCAGCAGTTCGATGGGACAGGGGAATTCACCCCTCCACTTT.

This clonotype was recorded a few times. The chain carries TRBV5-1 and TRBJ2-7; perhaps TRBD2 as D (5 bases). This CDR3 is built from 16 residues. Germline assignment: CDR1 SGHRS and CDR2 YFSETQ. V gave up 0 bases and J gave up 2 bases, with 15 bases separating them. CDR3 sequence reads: CASSLAPSFKAYEQYF. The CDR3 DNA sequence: TGCGCCAGCAGCTTGGCTCCTAGCTTCAAAGCCTACGAGCAGTACTTC.

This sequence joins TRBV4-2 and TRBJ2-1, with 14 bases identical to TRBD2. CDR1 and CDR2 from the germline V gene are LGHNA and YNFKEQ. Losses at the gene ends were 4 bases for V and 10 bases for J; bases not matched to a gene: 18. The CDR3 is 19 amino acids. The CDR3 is CASSLLGPGTSGSNGEQFF. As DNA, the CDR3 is TGTGCCAGCAGCCTTCTTGGGCCCGGGACTAGCGGGAGTAATGGGGAGCAGTTCTTC.

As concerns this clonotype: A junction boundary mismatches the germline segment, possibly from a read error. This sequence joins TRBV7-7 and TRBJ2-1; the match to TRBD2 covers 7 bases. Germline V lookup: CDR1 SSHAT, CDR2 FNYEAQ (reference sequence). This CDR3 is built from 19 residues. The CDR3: CASSLRTGGPPLLYNEQFF. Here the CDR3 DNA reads TGTGCTAGCAGCTTACGAACGGGAGGTCCCCCCCTACTCTACAATGAGCAGTTCTTC.

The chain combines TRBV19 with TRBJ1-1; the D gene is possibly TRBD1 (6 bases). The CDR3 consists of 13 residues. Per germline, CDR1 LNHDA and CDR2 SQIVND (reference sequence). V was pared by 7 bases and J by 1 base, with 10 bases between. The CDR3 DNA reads TGTGCCAGTATCGAGACAGGGAACACTGAAGCTTTCTTT. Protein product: CASIETGNTEAFF.

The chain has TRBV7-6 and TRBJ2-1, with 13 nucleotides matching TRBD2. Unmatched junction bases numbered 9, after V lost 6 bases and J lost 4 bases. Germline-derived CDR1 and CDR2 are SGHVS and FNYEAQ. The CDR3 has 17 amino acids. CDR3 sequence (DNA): TGTGCCAGCAGTCCAGCCGGGACTAGCGGGGCGTACAATGAGCAGTTCTTC. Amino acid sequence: CASSPAGTSGAYNEQFF.

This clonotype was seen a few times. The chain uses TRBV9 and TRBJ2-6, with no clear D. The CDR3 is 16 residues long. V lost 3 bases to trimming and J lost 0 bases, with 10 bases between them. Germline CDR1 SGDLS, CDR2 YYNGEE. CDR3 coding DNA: TGTGCCAGCAGCGCCCTCACAAGCTCTGGGGCCAACGTCCTGACTTTC. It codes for CASSALTSSGANVLTF.

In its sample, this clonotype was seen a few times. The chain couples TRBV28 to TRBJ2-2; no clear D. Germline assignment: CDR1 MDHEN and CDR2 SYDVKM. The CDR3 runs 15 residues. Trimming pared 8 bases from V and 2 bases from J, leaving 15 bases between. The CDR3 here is CASSWGRTNTGELFF. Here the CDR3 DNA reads TGTGCCAGCTCGTGGGGTCGAACAAACACCGGGGAGCTGTTTTTT.